Following are 32 T cell receptor beta chains from one sample sequenced in a study of blood T cell repertoires in COVID-19. TCRdb's copy holds only in-frame clones and misses some; the assay was immunoSEQ multiplex PCR. Of 360,000 or so clones listed, more than 70% are singletons. Material: PBMCs or T cells enriched from blood (not recorded which). These receptors originate from a woman aged 25 to 39 who had been exposed to COVID-19.

This sequence joins TRBV29-1 and TRBJ1-3; the D gene is possibly TRBD1 (5 bases). The CDR3 has 10 residues. With 6 bases removed from V and 8 bases from J, the gap between germline ends came to 8 bases. Germline assignment: CDR1 SQVTM and CDR2 ANQGSEA. As DNA, the CDR3 is TGCAGCGTCGGGGGGGACACCATATATTTT. Translation gives CSVGGDTIYF.

The rearrangement joins TRBV5-4 to TRBJ1-2, with 8 bases that match TRBD1. V was pared by 4 bases and J by 4 bases, with 9 bases of the junction left unmatched. From germline, CDR1 is SGHNT and CDR2 YYREEE (reference sequence). The CDR3 is made up of 15 amino acids. The CDR3 is CASSPGSDRAYGYTF. In nucleotides, the CDR3 is TGTGCCAGCAGCCCAGGGTCGGACAGGGCCTATGGCTACACCTTC.

This clone was observed a single time. The V call is TRBV12-5, the J call TRBJ1-2, with D unclear. V dropped 1 base and J dropped 8 bases, with 17 bases sitting between them. This CDR3 comprises 15 residues. The germline gives CDR1 LGHNT, CDR2 FRNRAP. The CDR3 here is CASGLGPGSYEGYTF. In DNA, the CDR3 is TGTGCTAGTGGTTTGGGACCGGGGTCGTATGAAGGCTACACCTTC.

The V and J genes are TRBV15 and TRBJ2-6; 7 positions match TRBD1. Germline V gene sequence: CDR1 LNHNV, CDR2 YYDKDF (reference sequence). J was trimmed by 2 bases and V by 7 bases; bases with no gene match: 5. The CDR3 is made up of 15 amino acids. CDR3 region: CATIKGGPGANVLTF. In nucleotides, the CDR3 is TGTGCCACCATAAAAGGGGGCCCTGGGGCCAACGTCCTGACTTTC.

This clone came up once. The genes are TRBV3-1 (or the pseudogene TRBV3-2) and TRBJ1-6, with 7 bases fitting TRBD1. With 2 bases clipped from V and 7 bases from J, the junction kept 5 bases outside the gene matches. CDR3 length: 15 amino acids. Germline V lookup: CDR1 LGHDT, CDR2 YNNKEL (reference sequence). CDR3 nucleotide sequence: TGTGCCAGCAGCCAATGGGGACAGAGAAATTCACCCCTCCACTTT. This codes for CASSQWGQRNSPLHF.

This chain uses TRBV5-1 with TRBJ2-2; 9 bases are shared with TRBD1. From germline, CDR1 is SGHRS and CDR2 YFSETQ. The CDR3 has 15 residues. Trimming at V came to 1 base and at J to 3 bases, leaving 1 base not matched to a gene. The CDR3 loop is CASSLTGGDTGELFF. CDR3 coding DNA: TGCGCCAGCAGCTTGACAGGGGGCGACACCGGGGAGCTGTTTTTT.

The V and J genes are TRBV5-4 and TRBJ1-1, with TRBD1 matching over 7 bases. Germline CDR1 and CDR2: SGHNT and YYREEE (reference sequence). The CDR3 has 15 residues. J gave up 0 bases and V 3 bases, and 5 bases lay outside the gene matches. In DNA form, the CDR3 reads TGTGCCAGCAGCTCCCTTGGGACAGTGAACACTGAAGCTTTCTTT. The encoded protein is CASSSLGTVNTEAFF.

The gene calls are TRBV6-1 and TRBJ1-6; D is uncertain. Germline V gene sequence: CDR1 MNHNS, CDR2 SASEGT. V lost 1 base, J lost 7 bases, and 11 bases lay in between. This CDR3 has 15 amino acids. In DNA, the CDR3 is TGTGCCAGCAGTGAAGTGCGGTCTCCGAATTCACCCCTCCACTTT. Its translation is CASSEVRSPNSPLHF.

The chain is built from TRBV5-1 and TRBJ2-1, with 7 nucleotides matching TRBD1. V was clipped by 4 bases and J by 3 bases; unmatched bases: 10. CDR3 length: 16 residues. The germline gives CDR1 SGHRS, CDR2 YFSETQ. CDR3 nucleotides: TGCGCCAGCAGCCCCAACCCGGGACAGAACTACAATGAGCAGTTCTTC. Encoded protein: CASSPNPGQNYNEQFF.

A single count supports this clone. The chain couples TRBV29-1 to TRBJ2-5, with 14 bases aligning to TRBD2. The CDR3 is 15 amino acids. Germline CDR1 SQVTM, CDR2 ANQGSEA. The J segment lost 5 bases and the V segment lost 8 bases, leaving 10 bases of the junction unmatched. The CDR3 DNA is TGCAGCTCCCGACTAGCGGGAGGGATGGTTGAGACCCAGTACTTC. Its translation: CSSRLAGGMVETQYF.

The rearrangement links TRBV27 to TRBJ1-1, with D maybe TRBD1 (5 bases). The germline gives CDR1 MNHEY, CDR2 SMNVEV (reference sequence). The CDR3 extends over 21 amino acids. The V end was cut by 5 bases, the J end by 0 bases, with 31 bases between. The DNA of the CDR3 is TGTGCCAGCAGTCCCCAACGGGGGAGGGAAGCGTCGGATCGTATGAACACTGAAGCTTTCTTT. Translation gives CASSPQRGREASDRMNTEAFF.

This chain connects TRBV13 to TRBJ2-3; 8 bases agree with TRBD2. The V gene's germline CDR1 is PRHDT and CDR2 FYEKMQ (reference sequence). CDR3 length equals 14 residues. After removal of 5 bases from V and 2 bases from J, the junction contained 3 bases not matched to a gene. CDR3 amino acids: CASSTSGYTDTQYF. CDR3 nucleotide sequence: TGTGCCAGCAGCACTAGCGGATACACAGATACGCAGTATTTT.

The CDR3, as DNA: TGCGCCAGCAGCTTCTTTGGGTCCGGGGGCGGGGAGCTGTTTTTT. Protein sequence: CASSFFGSGGGELFF. The V call is TRBV5-1, the J call TRBJ2-2, with D possibly TRBD2 on 6 matching bases. Trimming left V 2 bases short and J 7 bases short, with 15 bases between. The CDR3 is made up of 15 amino acids. Germline V gene sequence: CDR1 SGHRS, CDR2 YFSETQ.

The CDR3 protein is CASTGGRTLNTEAFF. For the CDR3, the DNA is TGTGCCAGTACCGGGGGACGGACTCTGAACACTGAAGCTTTCTTT. The J gene is TRBJ1-1, the V gene TRBV19, with a tentative D call TRBD1 (5 bases). In germline, CDR1 is LNHDA, CDR2 SQIVND (reference sequence). The CDR3 extends over 15 amino acids. V lost 7 bases and J 0 bases, leaving 15 bases between the germline ends.

This clone was seen more than once but under ten times. The V call is TRBV7-3, the J call TRBJ2-1; possible D gene TRBD1, 6 bases. Trimming shortened V by 3 bases and J by 0 bases, and 12 bases separated the two germline ends. CDR1 is SGHTA and CDR2 is FQGTGA in the germline V gene. The CDR3 runs 16 residues. CDR3 protein: CASSLRGQSSYNEQFF. Here the CDR3 DNA reads TGTGCCAGCAGCTTGCGTGGACAGAGCTCCTACAATGAGCAGTTCTTC.

As concerns this clone: The sample has other DNA sequences that encode this CDR3 too. This chain connects TRBV5-1 to TRBJ2-1; 13 bases fit TRBD2. Germline CDR1 and CDR2: SGHRS and YFSETQ. This CDR3 is built from 15 residues. Trimming cost V 3 bases and J 6 bases; bases outside gene matches: 3. CDR3 nucleotides: TGCGCCAGCAGCTCCGGACTAGCGGGAGCCAATGAGCAGTTCTTC. It translates to CASSSGLAGANEQFF.

The CDR3 reads CASSRGTDEQYF. The CDR3 bases are TGTGCCAGCAGCCGGGGAACGGACGAGCAGTACTTC. This sequence joins TRBV11-2 and TRBJ2-7; tentative D call: TRBD2 (5 bases). Germline assignment: CDR1 SGHAT and CDR2 FQNNGV. CDR3 size: 12 residues. V lost 5 bases and J lost 5, with 10 bases in between.

The chain is built from TRBV12-3 or TRBV12-4 and TRBJ2-2; TRBD1 is a possible D gene (6 bases). Trimming removed 7 bases from V and 5 bases from J, with 11 bases in between. This CDR3 comprises 13 residues. CDR3 DNA sequence: TGTGCCAGCAAGGAACAGGGAACCGGGGAGCTGTTTTTT. Its protein is CASKEQGTGELFF.

This chain joins TRBV6-1 and TRBJ1-5; 9 nucleotides agree with TRBD1. With V trimmed by 1 base and J by 7 bases, 5 bases remained unmatched. Germline-derived CDR1 and CDR2 are MNHNS and SASEGT. CDR3 length: 15 amino acids. The CDR3 sequence is CASSEGTGVGQPQHF. The CDR3, as DNA: TGTGCCAGCAGTGAAGGGACAGGGGTCGGGCAGCCCCAGCATTTT.

This clone occurred a few times. The chain couples TRBV10-3 to TRBJ2-1, with TRBD1 matching 12 bases. J was trimmed by 5 bases and V by 7 bases; bases with no gene match: 3. CDR1 is ENHRY and CDR2 is SYGVKD in the germline V gene. The CDR3 is 14 amino acids. CDR3 protein: CAINRDRGHNEQFF. The CDR3 bases are TGTGCCATCAACCGGGACAGGGGGCACAATGAGCAGTTCTTC.

The rearrangement links TRBV6-4 to TRBJ1-5; D gene unclear. Germline CDR1 and CDR2: MRHNA and SNTAGT. Trimming took off 4 bases at V and 3 bases at J, with 7 bases between the two ends. The CDR3 totals 13 residues. The CDR3 DNA reads TGTGCCAGCAGTGTCGGGTCCAATCAGCCCCAGCATTTT. The encoded protein is CASSVGSNQPQHF.

V gene TRBV28 combines with J gene TRBJ1-5, with a weak D call TRBD1 (5 bases). This CDR3 comprises 14 residues. V was cut by 6 bases and J by 4 bases, with 13 bases left in between. Germline values: CDR1 MDHEN, CDR2 SYDVKM. The CDR3 sequence is CASSPLGGNQPQHF. The CDR3 bases are TGTGCCAGCAGCCCTCTCGGGGGTAATCAGCCCCAGCATTTT. Complete variable domain (other parts from reference TRBV28 and TRBJ1-5): DVKVTQSSRYLVKRTGEKVFLECVQDMDHENMFWYRQDPGLGLRLIYFSYDVKMKEKGDIPEGYSVSREKKERFSLILESASTNQTSMYLCASSPLGGNQPQHFGDGTRLSIL.

This clone was detected only a few times. This chain links TRBV6-2 or TRBV6-3 with TRBJ2-2; perhaps TRBD2 as D (5 bases). This CDR3 region has 14 residues. V was cut by 0 bases and J by 5 bases, with 7 bases left in between. Germline V gene lookup returns CDR1 MNHEY and CDR2 SVGEGT. The CDR3 nucleotides are TGTGCCAGCAGTTACTCCGGGGTAACCGGGGAGCTGTTTTTT. Its translation is CASSYSGVTGELFF.

This chain joins TRBV12-5 and TRBJ2-1; 7 bases are shared with TRBD2. Germline values: CDR1 LGHNT, CDR2 FRNRAP. V dropped 7 bases and J dropped 6; count of bases not matched to a gene: 9. The CDR3 runs to 14 residues. CDR3 amino acids: CASVLREATNEQFF. The CDR3 DNA follows: TGTGCTAGTGTCCTACGGGAGGCGACCAATGAGCAGTTCTTC.

The J gene is TRBJ2-1, the V gene TRBV7-9; 7 bases fit TRBD1. This CDR3 comprises 16 residues. Germline-derived CDR1 and CDR2 are SEHNR and FQNEAQ (reference sequence). V dropped 5 bases and J dropped 4; count of bases not matched to a gene: 11. The CDR3 DNA follows: TGTGCCAGCAGCCCCCCACAGGGGAGCGAGTACAATGAGCAGTTCTTC. This sequence encodes CASSPPQGSEYNEQFF.

As for this clone: Other DNA sequences from this sample encode an identical CDR3 as well. This chain joins TRBV5-1 and TRBJ1-1, with TRBD1 matching 11 bases. The CDR3 totals 13 residues. The germline gives CDR1 SGHRS, CDR2 YFSETQ. V trimming: 7 bases; J trimming: 4 bases; junction bases outside the gene matches: 3. The CDR3 reads CASSGTGGTEAFF. The CDR3 DNA sequence: TGCGCCAGCTCCGGGACAGGGGGCACTGAAGCTTTCTTT.

This rearrangement joins TRBV9 to TRBJ2-1; 9 nucleotides agree with TRBD2. With V trimmed by 0 bases and J by 7 bases, 5 bases remained unmatched. Looked up from germline, CDR1 is SGDLS and CDR2 is YYNGEE. The CDR3 is 15 amino acids. CDR3 coding DNA: TGTGCCAGCAGCGTAGCTAGCGGGGCAGGTAATGAGCAGTTCTTC. Translation gives CASSVASGAGNEQFF.

This clone was seen once. This chain links TRBV28 with TRBJ1-5; tentative D call: TRBD1 (5 bases). CDR1 and CDR2 from the germline V gene are MDHEN and SYDVKM. The CDR3 is 14 residues long. Trimming shortened V by 2 bases and J by 8 bases, and 13 bases separated the two germline ends. CDR3 sequence (DNA): TGTGCCAGCAGTTTACTCGACAGCGTTGAGCCCCAGCATTTT. Its translation: CASSLLDSVEPQHF.

This sequence joins TRBV7-9 and TRBJ1-2; a weak D match, TRBD1 (5 bases). Germline V gene data show CDR1 as SEHNR and CDR2 as FQNEAQ (reference sequence). This CDR3 contains 13 residues. V lost 4 bases and J 7 bases, leaving 13 bases between the germline ends. The CDR3 reads CASSSSRVSGYTF. The CDR3 coding sequence is TGTGCCAGCAGCTCTTCCAGGGTTTCTGGCTACACCTTC.

The chain combines TRBV10-3 with TRBJ1-1; D ambiguous. CDR3 length: 11 residues. Germline CDR1 reads ENHRY; CDR2 reads SYGVKD. V shed 11 bases and J shed 0 bases, with 7 bases lying between them. CDR3 nucleotide sequence: TGTGCCGTATTGTTGAACACTGAAGCTTTCTTT. Its protein is CAVLLNTEAFF.

The V call is TRBV7-8, the J call TRBJ2-7, with 7 bases fitting TRBD2. CDR1 and CDR2 from the germline V gene are SGHVS and FQNEAQ. The CDR3 extends over 14 amino acids. V dropped 3 bases and J dropped 6; count of bases not matched to a gene: 8. CDR3 amino acids: CASSFLAEAGEQYF. The CDR3 nucleotides are TGTGCCAGCAGCTTTCTAGCGGAGGCCGGCGAGCAGTACTTC.

This clone was recorded a few times. The V call is TRBV5-1, the J call TRBJ2-7; TRBD2 might be the D (6 bases). The CDR3 has 11 residues. CDR1 and CDR2 (germline): SGHRS, YFSETQ. V lost 4 bases and J lost 7, with 9 bases in between. Here the CDR3 DNA reads TGCGCCAGCAGCCCCGGGGGAGAGCAGTACTTC. It codes for CASSPGGEQYF. The variable domain in full, with the rest retrieved from reference TRBV5-1 and TRBJ2-7, is KAGVTQTPRYLIKTRGQQVTLSCSPISGHRSVSWYQQTPGQGLQFLFEYFSETQRNKGNFPGRFSGRQFSNSRSEMNVSTLELGDSALYLCASSPGGEQYFGPGTRLTVT.